What follows is one TCR beta chain and its context. Its antigen is currently not known. Base qualities are not provided; no much larger clone lies one nucleotide away. Receptor amplification or capture employed the immunoSEQ multiplex PCR assay. The hsTCRB Kit was used according to the manufacturer's protocol to amplify rearranged TCR beta chain sequences. TCRB libraries were sequenced on an Illumina MiSeq. Processing in the source paper ran as follows. The kit vendor's proprietary platform handled demultiplexing, trimming and gene mapping. Entries here come from immuneACCESS through TCRdb and include only in-frame sequences with V and J called. Some clones fail to appear in such tables; in the studies checked, an unresolved V gene covers under half of the shortfall, and the cause of the remainder is unknown. V and J calls and clone size are copied from that table; D and trimming were computed from the DNA. The sample profile shows tens of thousands of clones; 79% of them were found once. 8.2% of the sample goes to the ten largest clones.

These data come from a study of a mutant IDH1 vaccine in newly diagnosed glioma (dated by TCRdb to the early 2020s). Looking at the study overall: Of the roughly 32 patients who were treated, approximately 60% were male and 37.5% were female, and the mean age was about 40 years. Before enrollment, patients had received standard therapy of radiotherapy alone, temozolomide alone, or radiochemotherapy with temozolomide; most received the combination. Six visits were used for peripheral blood collection: V03 (baseline), V05, V07, V10, V12 and V13. Longitudinal TCRB deep sequencing was done for 25 treated patients, wherever samples were available for exploratory analyses. Beyond this particular receptor, the publication reports: The authors stated that sample limitations prevented analyses of patient blood samples from being reproduced. Availability determined which PBMC samples were chosen for TCRB deep sequencing. Immune responses induced by the vaccine were seen in around 93% of patients across multiple MHC alleles. Pseudoprogression seemed to be unrelated to changes in the top peripheral T cell clonotypes found by TCRB sequencing.

Reading the label with the study, this specimen's time point is: baseline, week 1 (first vaccination visit). The treatment or condition label, as the study defines it: pre-vaccination baseline after standard-of-care therapy. The donors had newly diagnosed IDH1-mutant astrocytomas of WHO grade 3 or 4 that showed loss of nuclear ATRX. The samples were drawn from NOA16, a multicentre, single-arm, open-label phase I trial in Germany that tested a mutant IDH1 peptide vaccine in humans for the first time. For immunogenicity testing, the blood drawn at visit V03 was used as the baseline sample. Genomic DNA for TCRB sequencing was isolated from EDTA blood with the DNeasy Blood and Tissue Kit. CDR1 and CDR2 are read off the germline V gene as SGHDN and FVKESK. V loses 4 bases, J loses 1 base, and the germline ends lie 5 bases apart. Inclusive of the bounding cysteine and phenylalanine, the CDR3 is 13 residues long. Only the CDR3 part of the read is kept: 39 bases, read in frame from the first base.

Sequencing used PBMCs, obtained from a glioma patient treated with radiotherapy, temozolomide or both. The V and J segments used are TRBV14 and TRBJ1-5; the D segment cannot be called with confidence. The TCR was taken from a man aged 50 or older with glioma. The sequence in DNA is TGTGCCAGCAGCCCTCACAGCAATCAGCCCCAGCATTTT. This encodes CASSPHSNQPQHF.